This T cell receptor (beta chain) was sequenced during a study of shared clonotypes between healthy human individuals. Study background: The people who gave samples were two women and a few men aged 18 to 49.

Broader study findings: Researchers found naive subsets generally carried larger estimated richness than memory subsets. Few donors limited the genetic and exposure-history diversity represented. Tissues were not sampled, only blood, and their repertoires likely differ.

Naive CD8 populations comprised CD45RO-negative cells positively selected for CCR7, excluding terminally differentiated effector memory CD45RA+ cells. The data were produced by immunoSEQ multiplex PCR, yet TCRdb's version contains in-frame clones alone and is incomplete. The sample lists over 2,000,000 clones, about 93% occurring once. As regards this clone: The target antigen is unknown.

The TCR originated in a man between 18 and 35 years old in good health. Some clones in this sample may be carry-over from other donors' samples. Sequenced: naive CD8+ T cells from PBMCs.

CDR3 amino acids: CASSAGGTNQPQHF. CDR3 in DNA: TGTGCCAGCAGCGCCGGTGGGACAAATCAGCCCCAGCATTTT. The chain uses TRBV9 and TRBJ1-5; weak D call: TRBD1 (6 bases). Germline V gene data show CDR1 as SGDLS and CDR2 as YYNGEE. The CDR3 totals 14 residues. V shed 3 bases and J shed 4 bases, with 11 bases lying between them.